The rows below give T cell receptor beta chains drawn from one sample of a study of control samples from healthy donors and cancer patients. The repertoire was sequenced with immunoSEQ multiplex PCR; TCRdb's copy has only in-frame clones and lacks some. The repertoire holds approximately 97,000 clones, with over 85% as singletons. Source material: blood. These receptors were obtained from a human donor in good health. The donor label of this sample is uncertain. CDR3s include the opening cysteine and the closing phenylalanine or tryptophan. A D gene is named only where the DNA matches it firmly. Only some rows state a clone size, as once, few, many or a class for expanded clones.

clone_size: .
d_call: TRBD1
j_call: TRBJ1-1
v_call: TRBV2
cdr3_nt: TGTGCCAGCATCGCATCCGGGACAGGGGTCTTTTATGGGGGTTTCTTT
cdr3_aa: CASIASGTGVFYGGFF

clone_size: .
d_call: TRBD1
j_call: TRBJ2-5
v_call: TRBV6-5
cdr3_nt: TGTGCCAGCAGTACCGGGACAGGGTCGGGGGGGACCCAGTACTTC
cdr3_aa: CASSTGTGSGGTQYF

clone_size: .
d_call: .
j_call: TRBJ2-5
v_call: TRBV19
cdr3_nt: TGTGCCAGTAGTACCCGGATGGCTCTATTTAGCGCTCCCGAGACCCAGTACTTC
cdr3_aa: CASSTRMALFSAPETQYF

clone_size: .
d_call: .
j_call: TRBJ1-2
v_call: TRBV6-4
cdr3_nt: TGTGCCAGCTCACAGGGCGCTAACTATGGCTACACCTTC
cdr3_aa: CASSQGANYGYTF

clone_size: .
d_call: .
j_call: TRBJ1-6
v_call: TRBV4-2
cdr3_nt: TGTGCCAGCAGCCAAGATAGGGGGGGCAGACGTTCACCCCTCCACTTT
cdr3_aa: CASSQDRGGRRSPLHF

clone_size: .
d_call: .
j_call: TRBJ1-1
v_call: TRBV14
cdr3_nt: TGTGCCAGCAGCCAGGTGGAGGGGATTAACACTGAAGCTTTCTTT
cdr3_aa: CASSQVEGINTEAFF

clone_size: few
d_call: .
j_call: TRBJ1-1
v_call: TRBV18
cdr3_nt: TGTGCCAGCTCACCTGCGCGCGAAGCTTTCTTT
cdr3_aa: CASSPAREAFF

clone_size: .
d_call: TRBD1
j_call: TRBJ2-5
v_call: TRBV24-1
cdr3_nt: TGTGCCACCAGTGGTTCCGGGACAGAAGAGACCCAGTACTTC
cdr3_aa: CATSGSGTEETQYF

clone_size: .
d_call: .
j_call: TRBJ2-7
v_call: TRBV7-2
cdr3_nt: TGTGCCAGCAGCTTAAAGTGGGATCCTACCTACGAGCAGTACTTC
cdr3_aa: CASSLKWDPTYEQYF

clone_size: .
d_call: .
j_call: TRBJ1-6
v_call: TRBV28
cdr3_nt: TGTGCCAGCAGTTTATCCTGGAATTCACCCCTCCACTTT
cdr3_aa: CASSLSWNSPLHF

clone_size: .
d_call: .
j_call: TRBJ1-4
v_call: TRBV19
cdr3_nt: TGTGCCAGTCGCCCTACTAATGAAAAACTGTTTTTT
cdr3_aa: CASRPTNEKLFF

clone_size: .
d_call: TRBD2
j_call: TRBJ2-1
v_call: TRBV2
cdr3_nt: TGTGCCAGCAGTGACACCGGGACTAGCGGGGCCTACAATGAGCAGTTCTTC
cdr3_aa: CASSDTGTSGAYNEQFF

clone_size: .
d_call: .
j_call: TRBJ2-7
v_call: TRBV11-3
cdr3_nt: TGTGCCAGCAGCCCCCGGCCGGGGGTCGGCGAGCAGTACTTC
cdr3_aa: CASSPRPGVGEQYF

clone_size: .
d_call: .
j_call: TRBJ1-1
v_call: TRBV7-2
cdr3_nt: TGTGCCAGCACCATGGACGGCCTTGAAGCTTTCTTT
cdr3_aa: CASTMDGLEAFF

clone_size: .
d_call: .
j_call: TRBJ1-1
v_call: TRBV9
cdr3_nt: TGTGCCAGCAGCGTAGCTGGGGAAGGTGAAGCTTTCTTT
cdr3_aa: CASSVAGEGEAFF

clone_size: .
d_call: TRBD1
j_call: TRBJ2-7
v_call: TRBV10-3
cdr3_nt: TGTGCCATCAGTCCCGGGACAGGATATTACGAGCAGTACTTC
cdr3_aa: CAISPGTGYYEQYF

clone_size: .
d_call: .
j_call: TRBJ1-5
v_call: TRBV7-2
cdr3_nt: TGTGCCAGCAGCTTATTGGGGGACAGCAATCAGCCCCAGCATTTT
cdr3_aa: CASSLLGDSNQPQHF

clone_size: .
d_call: .
j_call: TRBJ1-2
v_call: TRBV7-8
cdr3_nt: TGTGCCAGCAGCCTGGAAAGGACATTCTTCTACACCTTC
cdr3_aa: CASSLERTFFYTF

clone_size: .
d_call: TRBD1
j_call: TRBJ2-6
v_call: TRBV19
cdr3_nt: TGTGCCAGTAGTAGGGACAGTGGCTCTGGGGCCAACGTCCTGACTTTC
cdr3_aa: CASSRDSGSGANVLTF

clone_size: few
d_call: .
j_call: TRBJ1-5
v_call: TRBV11-3
cdr3_nt: TGTGCCAGCAGCTTAGGGGACCTAGGGCATAGCAATCAGCCCCAGCATTTT
cdr3_aa: CASSLGDLGHSNQPQHF

clone_size: once
d_call: TRBD1
j_call: TRBJ2-3
v_call: TRBV4-1
cdr3_nt: TGCGCCAGCAGGAACAGGGGACCCACAGATACGCAGTATTTT
cdr3_aa: CASRNRGPTDTQYF

clone_size: .
d_call: .
j_call: TRBJ1-3
v_call: TRBV19
cdr3_nt: TGTGCCACGCTTGGAAACACCATATATTTT
cdr3_aa: CATLGNTIYF

clone_size: .
d_call: .
j_call: TRBJ1-2
v_call: TRBV2
cdr3_nt: TGTGCAGGTACACCCACCCAGAACTATGGCTACACCTTC
cdr3_aa: CAGTPTQNYGYTF

clone_size: .
d_call: .
j_call: TRBJ1-2
v_call: TRBV27
cdr3_nt: TGTGCCAGCAGTTTCAGTGGAGGCTATGGCTACACCTTC
cdr3_aa: CASSFSGGYGYTF

clone_size: .
d_call: .
j_call: TRBJ2-5
v_call: TRBV2
cdr3_nt: TGTGCCAGCAGATGGGTAAAAGGGGGATACCCGGAAGAGACCCAGTACTTC
cdr3_aa: CASRWVKGGYPEETQYF

clone_size: .
d_call: .
j_call: TRBJ1-2
v_call: TRBV11-2
cdr3_nt: TGTGCCAGCTCCGGGGAGGGCTATGGCTACACCTTC
cdr3_aa: CASSGEGYGYTF

clone_size: .
d_call: .
j_call: TRBJ1-5
v_call: TRBV24-1
cdr3_nt: TGTGCCACCAGCCCCGAGGGTGGTCAGCCCCAGCATTTT
cdr3_aa: CATSPEGGQPQHF

clone_size: .
d_call: .
j_call: TRBJ1-1
v_call: TRBV29-1
cdr3_nt: TGCAGCGTTAGGGGACGTATGAACACTGAAGCTTTCTTT
cdr3_aa: CSVRGRMNTEAFF

clone_size: .
d_call: .
j_call: TRBJ1-2
v_call: TRBV29-1
cdr3_nt: TGCAGCGTTGCCGAAGTTCGCGGCTACACCTTC
cdr3_aa: CSVAEVRGYTF

clone_size: .
d_call: .
j_call: TRBJ1-6
v_call: TRBV28
cdr3_nt: TGTGCCAGCAGTTCGTGGGATTCACCCCTCCACTTT
cdr3_aa: CASSSWDSPLHF

clone_size: .
d_call: .
j_call: TRBJ2-7
v_call: TRBV28
cdr3_nt: TGTGCCAGCAGTTTCTCCTACGAGCAGTACTTC
cdr3_aa: CASSFSYEQYF

clone_size: .
d_call: .
j_call: TRBJ1-1
v_call: TRBV29-1
cdr3_nt: TGCAGCGTTGATGAGGGTGCGGCTTTCTTT
cdr3_aa: CSVDEGAAFF

clone_size: .
d_call: .
j_call: TRBJ1-6
v_call: TRBV12-5
cdr3_nt: TGTGCTAGTGGCAGAGACGGGGGCGGGTATTCACCCCTCCACTTT
cdr3_aa: CASGRDGGGYSPLHF

clone_size: .
d_call: .
j_call: TRBJ2-2
v_call: TRBV25-1
cdr3_nt: TGTGCCAGCAGTGTTCAGAGGGCGAACACCGGGGAGCTGTTTTTT
cdr3_aa: CASSVQRANTGELFF

clone_size: .
d_call: .
j_call: TRBJ1-1
v_call: TRBV28
cdr3_nt: TGTGCCAGCGCTTACGGGGGCGCTGAAGCTTTCTTT
cdr3_aa: CASAYGGAEAFF